This TCR beta chain was profiled in a study of vaccination and CD4 T cells after COVID-19. Study-level information: Specimens were obtained from a few convalescent patients at day 14 and at days 161 to 241 post-vaccination. The study's findings and limits: The rise in median SARS-CoV-2-reactive clonotypes, from around 19 to 38, was not significant.

In its sample, this clonotype was seen a few times. The target antigen is unknown. The time point here: late sampling 161 to 241 days after vaccination in three convalescent patients. The treatment is: approximately 9-day PBMC culture with coronavirus spike peptide pools or control peptides (ViraFEST assay). Cultured CD4+ T-cell DNA underwent Oncomine TCR Beta short-read sequencing. TCRdb independently ran MiXCR on the PCR reads; one entry per CDR3 protein. The table has approximately 18,000 distinct CDR3 sequences, 44% seen once. The V and J ends lost 0 bases and 6 bases, in that order; junction bases with no gene match: 6. The CDR3 has 16 amino acids. Germline V gives CDR1 SGHNT, CDR2 YYREEE (reference sequence).

The sequence derives from a human donor who had recovered from COVID-19. Material: CD4+ T cells from blood, cultured in vitro, obtained about 7 months after SARS-CoV-2 vaccination. The chain is built from TRBV5-4 and TRBJ2-3; 11 nucleotides agree with TRBD2. DNA of the CDR3: TGTGCCAGCAGCTTGGGGGCTAGCGGGAGGATGGATACGCAGTATTTT. Translated: CASSLGASGRMDTQYF. Based on the CDR3 plus reference TRBV5-4 and TRBJ2-3, the full variable domain is ETGVTQSPTHLIKTRGQQVTLRCSSQSGHNTVSWYQQALGQGPQFIFQYYREEENGRGNFPPRFSGLQFPNYSSELNVNALELDDSALYLCASSLGASGRMDTQYFGPGTRLTVL.